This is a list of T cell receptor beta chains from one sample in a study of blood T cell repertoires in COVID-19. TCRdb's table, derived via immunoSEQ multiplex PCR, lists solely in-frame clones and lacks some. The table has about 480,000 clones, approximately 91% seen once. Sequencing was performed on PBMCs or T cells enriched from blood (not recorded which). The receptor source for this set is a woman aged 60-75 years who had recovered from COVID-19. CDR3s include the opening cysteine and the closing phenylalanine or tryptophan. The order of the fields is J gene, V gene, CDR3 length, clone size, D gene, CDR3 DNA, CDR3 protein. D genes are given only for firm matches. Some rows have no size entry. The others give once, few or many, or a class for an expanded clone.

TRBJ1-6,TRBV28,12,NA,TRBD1,TGTGCCGGACAGGGGTGGAATTCACCCCTCCACTTT,CAGQGWNSPLHF
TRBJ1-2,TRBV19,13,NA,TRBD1,TGTGCCAGTAGCCGGGACAGGAACTATGGCTACACCTTC,CASSRDRNYGYTF
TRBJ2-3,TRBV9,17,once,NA,TGTGCCAGCAGCGTAGGCACAGGTTACGCTAGCACAGATACGCAGTATTTT,CASSVGTGYASTDTQYF
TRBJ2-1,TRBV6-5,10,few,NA,TGTGCCAGCTCTGTCAATGAGCAGTTCTTC,CASSVNEQFF
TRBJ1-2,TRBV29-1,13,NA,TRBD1,TGCAGCGTCGCCTACAGGGGGGAAAATGGCTACACCTTC,CSVAYRGENGYTF
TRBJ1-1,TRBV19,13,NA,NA,TGTGCCAGTAGAACCGAGATGAACACTGAAGCTTTCTTT,CASRTEMNTEAFF
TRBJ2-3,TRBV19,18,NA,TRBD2,TGTGCCAGTACCCCTCGTCGGGCTAGCGGGGCTGGGGTGGATACGCAGTATTTT,CASTPRRASGAGVDTQYF
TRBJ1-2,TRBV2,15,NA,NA,TGTGCCAGCAGTGAAGGACAGGAGACTAACTATGGCTACACCTTC,CASSEGQETNYGYTF
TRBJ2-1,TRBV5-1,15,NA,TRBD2,TGCGCCAGCAGCTTTAGCGGGTCCCCAGGCAATGAGCAGTTCTTC,CASSFSGSPGNEQFF
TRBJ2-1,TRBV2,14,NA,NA,TGTGCCAGCAGTGAAGGGGGGCCTTACAATGAGCAGTTCTTC,CASSEGGPYNEQFF
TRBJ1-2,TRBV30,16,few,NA,TGTGCCTGGAGTACGTTGGGCAGGAAAACTAACTATGGCTACACCTTC,CAWSTLGRKTNYGYTF
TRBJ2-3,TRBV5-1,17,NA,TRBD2,TGCGCCAGCAGCTTGCCGCCTAGCGGGGGGGCCTCGGATACGCAGTATTTT,CASSLPPSGGASDTQYF
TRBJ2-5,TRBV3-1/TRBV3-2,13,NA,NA,TGTGCCAGCAGTAAAGCGGTCGCGGAGACCCAGTACTTC,CASSKAVAETQYF
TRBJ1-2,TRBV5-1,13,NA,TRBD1,TGCGCCAGCAGCTTAGGGGGCGCTTATGGCTACACCTTC,CASSLGGAYGYTF
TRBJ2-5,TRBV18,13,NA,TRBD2,TGTGCCAGCTCACGGGGACTACAGGAGACCCAGTACTTC,CASSRGLQETQYF
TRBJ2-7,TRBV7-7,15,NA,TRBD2,TGTGCTAGCAGCTCCGGACGGGGGGGAAGGGACGAGCAGTACTTC,CASSSGRGGRDEQYF
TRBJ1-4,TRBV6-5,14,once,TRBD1,TGTGCCAGCAGCCGGACAGGGTTGGATGAAAAACTGTTTTTT,CASSRTGLDEKLFF
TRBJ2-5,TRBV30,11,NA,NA,TGTGCCTGGACGCGTGAAGAGACCCAGTACTTC,CAWTREETQYF
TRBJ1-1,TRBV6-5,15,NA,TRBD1,TGTGCCAGCTATGGCGGAACAGGGGGCCGCACTGAAGCTTTCTTT,CASYGGTGGRTEAFF
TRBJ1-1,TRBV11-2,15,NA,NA,TGTGCCAGCAGCTTAGAGGGGATTAGGGGGACTGAAGCTTTCTTT,CASSLEGIRGTEAFF
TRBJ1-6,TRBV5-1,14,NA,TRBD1,TGCGCCAGCACTCTCTCAGGGGGTAATTCACCCCTCCACTTT,CASTLSGGNSPLHF
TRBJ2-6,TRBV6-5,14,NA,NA,TGTGCCAGCAGTCGTCTCTCTGGGGCCAACGTCCTGACTTTC,CASSRLSGANVLTF
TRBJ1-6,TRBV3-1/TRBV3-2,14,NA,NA,TGTGCCAGCAGCGGATACAGGGTTGGTTCACCCCTCCACTTT,CASSGYRVGSPLHF
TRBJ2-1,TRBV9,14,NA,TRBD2,TGTGCCAGCAGCGGGGGACTAGGGTACAATGAGCAGTTCTTC,CASSGGLGYNEQFF
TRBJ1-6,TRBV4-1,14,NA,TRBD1,TGCGCCAGCAGCCAAGAAGGACAGGGCTCACCCCTCCACTTT,CASSQEGQGSPLHF
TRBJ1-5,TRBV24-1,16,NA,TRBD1,TGTGCCACCAGTGACCCTGGACAGGGGGCAGGTCAGCCCCAGCATTTT,CATSDPGQGAGQPQHF
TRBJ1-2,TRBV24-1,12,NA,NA,TGTGCCACCAGTGATTCCGGGTATTCCTACACCTTC,CATSDSGYSYTF
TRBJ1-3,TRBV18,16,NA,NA,TGTGCCAGCTCACCAAGGGGTAGAGACTCTGGAAACACCATATATTTT,CASSPRGRDSGNTIYF
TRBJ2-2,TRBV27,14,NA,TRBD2,TGTGCCAGCAATAGCGGGGGGGCTGGCGGGGAGCTGTTTTTT,CASNSGGAGGELFF
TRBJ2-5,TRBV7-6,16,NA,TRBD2,TGTGCCAGCAGCCCCGGACTAGCGGGGGGGAGAGAGACCCAGTACTTC,CASSPGLAGGRETQYF
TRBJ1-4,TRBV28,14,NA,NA,TGTGCCAGCAGTTTATTGCAGGGAAGGGAAAAACTGTTTTTT,CASSLLQGREKLFF
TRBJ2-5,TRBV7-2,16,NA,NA,TGTGCCAGCAGCCTTCGGACACGGGGGAAATCGGAGACCCAGTACTTC,CASSLRTRGKSETQYF
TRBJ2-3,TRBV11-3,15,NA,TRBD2,TGTGCCAGCAGCCGAGGGACTAGCGGTCGGGATACGCAGTATTTT,CASSRGTSGRDTQYF
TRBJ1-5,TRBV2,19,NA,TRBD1,TGTGCCAGCAGTCGGTTTCGGACAGGGGGCCTAGGTAGCAATCAGCCCCAGCATTTT,CASSRFRTGGLGSNQPQHF
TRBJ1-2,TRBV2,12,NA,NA,TGTGCCAGTTCAACAGGGAACTATGGCTACACCTTC,CASSTGNYGYTF
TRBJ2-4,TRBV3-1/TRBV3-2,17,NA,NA,TGTGCCAGCAGCCAAGGTTCTGTCGGACTAGCCAAAAACATTCAGTACTTC,CASSQGSVGLAKNIQYF
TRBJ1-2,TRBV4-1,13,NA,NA,TGCGCCAGCAGCCAAGAGACTGCGGATGGCTACACCTTC,CASSQETADGYTF
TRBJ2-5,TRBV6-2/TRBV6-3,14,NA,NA,TGTGCCAGCAGTTACTCGAGTAGCGGTGAGACCCAGTACTTC,CASSYSSSGETQYF
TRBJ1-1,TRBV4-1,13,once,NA,TGCGCCAGCAGGTCGACAGGGAACACTGAAGCTTTCTTT,CASRSTGNTEAFF
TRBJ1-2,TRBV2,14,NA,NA,TGTGCCAGCAGTGAATTTGACATCAACTATGGCTACACCTTC,CASSEFDINYGYTF
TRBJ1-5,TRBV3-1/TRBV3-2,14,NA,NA,TGTGCCAGCAGCCCCCCGGGAAGAGATCAGCCCCAGCATTTT,CASSPPGRDQPQHF
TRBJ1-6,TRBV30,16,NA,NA,TGTGCCTGGAGTGTTGGGGGGAACCAAAGGAATTCACCCCTCCACTTT,CAWSVGGNQRNSPLHF
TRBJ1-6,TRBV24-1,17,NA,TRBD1,TGTGCCACCACCCCACCGGACAGGGATGTTTATAATTCACCCCTCCACTTT,CATTPPDRDVYNSPLHF
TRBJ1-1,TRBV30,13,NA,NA,TGTGCCTGGAGTTTTAACAGGGTCACTGAAGCTTTCTTT,CAWSFNRVTEAFF
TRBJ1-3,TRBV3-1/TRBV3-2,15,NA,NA,TGTGCCAGCAGCCAAGGGAAAGACTGGGGAAACACCATATATTTT,CASSQGKDWGNTIYF
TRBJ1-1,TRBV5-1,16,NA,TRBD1,TGCGCCAGCCGAGCAGGGACAGGGGGCTCTTACACTGAAGCTTTCTTT,CASRAGTGGSYTEAFF
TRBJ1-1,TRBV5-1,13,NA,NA,TGCGCCACCTCTACAGGTTGGAGCACTGAAGCTTTCTTT,CATSTGWSTEAFF
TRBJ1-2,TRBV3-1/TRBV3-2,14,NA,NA,TGTGCCAGCAGCCAAGTCACAGGGAACTATGGCTACACCTTC,CASSQVTGNYGYTF
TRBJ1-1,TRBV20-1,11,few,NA,TGCAGTGCTAAAAGGACAGATGAAGCTTTCTTT,CSAKRTDEAFF